This T cell receptor beta chain was sequenced during a study of lymphopenia after photon versus proton radiotherapy. Whole-study findings and limits: After the lymphocyte nadir, photon-treated repertoires showed oligoclonal expansion, especially of CD8+ Temra cells.

The repertoire was sequenced with immunoSEQ multiplex PCR; TCRdb's copy has only in-frame clones and lacks some. Altogether about 20,000 clones are present, roughly 86% being singletons, with the ten largest covering 2.9%. For this clone: The antigen remains undetermined.

Germline lookup yields CDR1 GTSNPN and CDR2 SVGIG (reference sequence). After removal of 1 base from V and 3 bases from J, the junction contained 8 bases not matched to a gene. The length of the CDR3 is 15 residues. This receptor was taken from a woman aged 45-60 years with pancreatic cancer. Sequencing was performed on peripheral blood, taken from a patient treated with photon-based radiotherapy. This sequence joins TRBV30 and TRBJ2-7; 8 nucleotides line up with TRBD2. CDR3 in amino acids: CAWSANGGVRYEQYF. CDR3 in DNA: TGTGCCTGGAGTGCGAACGGGGGGGTACGCTACGAGCAGTACTTC. Full variable domain (rest looked up from reference TRBV30 and TRBJ2-7): SQTIHQWPATLVQPVGSPLSLECTVEGTSNPNLYWYRQAAGRGLQLLFYSVGIGQISSEVPQNLSASRPQDRQFILSSKKLLLSDSGFYLCAWSANGGVRYEQYFGPGTRLTVT.